This TCR beta chain was captured in a study of blood T cell repertoires in COVID-19. TCRdb's copy holds only in-frame clones and misses some; the assay was immunoSEQ multiplex PCR. The table records around 94,000 clones, roughly 82% of them present only once. Germline loops: CDR1 SGHRS, CDR2 YFSETQ. V lost 2 bases, J lost 5 bases, and 16 bases lay in between. The CDR3 spans 15 residues. What was sequenced was peripheral blood. This sequence was found in a human donor in a cohort sampled during active COVID-19. The chain joins TRBV5-1 to TRBJ2-5, with a weak D call TRBD1 (5 bases). The CDR3 sequence: CASSFRDQGTETQYF. CDR3 DNA: TGCGCCAGCAGCTTCAGGGATCAGGGCACGGAGACCCAGTACTTC.